Following are 21 T cell receptor beta chains from one sample sequenced in a study of T cell responses to AZD1222 COVID-19 vaccine. This table comes from immunoSEQ multiplex PCR, and its TCRdb copy is limited to in-frame clones, with some not included. The sample lists 110,000 or so clones; around 89% were seen once. Sequencing was performed on peripheral blood, taken on day 0 of AZD1222 vaccination. These receptors all stem from an adult in good health.

This clone was counted between two and nine times. The chain uses TRBV24-1 and TRBJ2-2, with D possibly matching TRBD1 (6 bases). CDR3 length: 15 residues. Trimming stripped 9 bases from V and 7 bases from J, with 20 bases between. Germline V gene data show CDR1 as KGHDR and CDR2 as SFDVKD. CDR3 in amino acids: CATSTARGANGELFF. As DNA, the CDR3 is TGTGCCACCTCGACGGCCAGGGGCGCGAACGGGGAGCTGTTTTTT.

The chain carries TRBV28 and TRBJ2-1; TRBD2 matches 16 bases. The junction had 10 bases not matched to a gene; V was cut back by 6 bases and J by 5 bases. The CDR3 length is 18 residues. Germline lookup yields CDR1 MDHEN and CDR2 SYDVKM. CDR3 protein: CASRPGLAGGPLNNEQFF. CDR3 DNA: TGTGCCAGCAGACCGGGACTAGCGGGGGGGCCTCTTAACAATGAGCAGTTCTTC.

This CDR3 reads CASSQGAGQNYEQYF. CDR3 DNA sequence: TGTGCCAGCAGCCAAGGGGCGGGACAGAATTACGAGCAGTACTTC. The chain carries TRBV4-2 and TRBJ2-7, with D possibly being TRBD1 (7 bases). CDR3 size: 15 residues. Germline assignment: CDR1 LGHNA and CDR2 YNFKEQ. The ends were cut back, 1 base at V and 4 bases at J, with 14 bases in the middle.

The chain has TRBV13 and TRBJ2-7; weak D call: TRBD2 (6 bases). The CDR3 has 15 amino acids. The V end was cut by 3 bases, the J end by 0 bases, with 12 bases between. In germline, CDR1 is PRHDT, CDR2 FYEKMQ (reference sequence). CDR3 DNA: TGTGCCAGCAGCTTGGGCGGGGCGGCCTCCTACGAGCAGTACTTC. Its translation is CASSLGGAASYEQYF.

On this clone itself: A read error may account for a junction end that differs from germline. This chain joins TRBV4-2 and TRBJ2-1; 8 bases agree with TRBD1. Germline V gene lookup returns CDR1 LGHNA and CDR2 YNFKEQ. CDR3 length: 17 residues. As DNA, the CDR3 is TGTACCAGCAGCCATTGGGGGAGTATCGGGACAGGCGATGAGCAGTTCTTC. Protein product: CTSSHWGSIGTGDEQFF.

CDR3 nucleotides: TGTGCCAGTAGTCTCAGACAGCACTCTGGAAACACCATATATTTT. It specifies CASSLRQHSGNTIYF. This chain uses TRBV19 with TRBJ1-3; weak D call: TRBD1 (5 bases). Trimming pared 5 bases from V and 0 bases from J, leaving 11 bases between. This CDR3 is 15 amino acids long. In germline, CDR1 is LNHDA, CDR2 SQIVND (reference sequence).

Of note for this clone: A read error may produce the germline difference seen at one junction end. The chain links TRBV10-3 to TRBJ2-3; 7 bases fit TRBD2. The germline V gene has CDR1 ENHRY and CDR2 SYGVKD. The CDR3 sequence is 15 residues long. The CDR3 DNA reads as TGTGCCTTCAGTGAGTCAGGGCGGGAGATAGATACGCAGTATTTT. Residues: CAFSESGREIDTQYF.

The chain links TRBV10-3 to TRBJ2-1; possible D gene TRBD1, 5 bases. Trimming took 0 bases from V and 6 from J, leaving 12 bases between them. CDR3 length: 15 residues. CDR1 and CDR2 (germline): ENHRY, SYGVKD. This CDR3 is CAISESYGQPNEQFF. Written as DNA, the CDR3 is TGTGCCATCAGTGAGTCGTACGGACAACCCAATGAGCAGTTCTTC.

J is TRBJ2-1 and V is TRBV9, with D tentatively TRBD1 (6 bases). Germline values: CDR1 SGDLS, CDR2 YYNGEE. The CDR3 length is 15 residues. The V end was cut by 0 bases, the J end by 2 bases, with 9 bases between. The DNA of the CDR3 is TGTGCCAGCAGCGTAGCGGACAGACCCTACAATGAGCAGTTCTTC. Amino acids: CASSVADRPYNEQFF.

This chain connects TRBV11-2 to TRBJ1-1; 7 bases are a match to TRBD1. Germline V lookup: CDR1 SGHAT, CDR2 FQNNGV. CDR3 size: 14 residues. The V and J ends lost 5 bases and 5 bases, in that order; junction bases with no gene match: 8. CDR3 sequence (DNA): TGTGCCAGCAGCCTTAGGTCCAGGGGGACTGAAGCTTTCTTT. The encoded protein is CASSLRSRGTEAFF.

CDR3 nucleotides: TGTGCCAGCAGTTGGTCTAGCGGCAATGAGCAGTTCTTC. Amino acid sequence: CASSWSSGNEQFF. V gene TRBV27 combines with J gene TRBJ2-1; 7 bases map to TRBD2. CDR1 is MNHEY and CDR2 is SMNVEV in the germline V gene (reference sequence). J gave up 6 bases and V 4 bases, and 3 bases lay outside the gene matches. The CDR3 spans 13 residues.

As DNA, the CDR3 is TGCGCCAGCAGGAATTCACACGGTGGGGATTCACCCCTCCACTTT. Protein sequence: CASRNSHGGDSPLHF. V usage is TRBV10-2 and J usage is TRBJ1-6; D gene ambiguous. The CDR3 length is 15 residues. V was trimmed by 6 bases and J by 8 bases, leaving 17 bases between them. The germline gives CDR1 WSHSY, CDR2 SAAADI.

The chain carries TRBV2 and TRBJ1-2; no reliable D call. Per germline, CDR1 SNHLY and CDR2 FYNNEI. Trimming cost V 5 bases and J 4 bases, with 20 bases left between them. This CDR3 spans 16 amino acids. CDR3 in DNA: TGTGCCAGCAGTCATACCGGGTCCCCAAACCTCTATGGCTACACCTTC. As protein: CASSHTGSPNLYGYTF.

This clone was observed a handful of times. The CDR3 DNA follows: TGTGCAAGTCGCCAGGATCAGACCCCCCGGGGCACTGAAGCTTTCTTT. Protein sequence: CASRQDQTPRGTEAFF. The chain couples TRBV12-2 to TRBJ1-1. TRBV12-2 has pseudogene status. The CDR3 loop spans 16 amino acids.

This clone has more than one count but fewer than ten. V and J are TRBV5-1 and TRBJ1-1, with no clear D. Trimming pared 6 bases from V and 4 bases from J, leaving 19 bases between. This CDR3 has 15 amino acids. Germline-derived CDR1 and CDR2 are SGHRS and YFSETQ. In DNA, the CDR3 is TGCGCCAGCACCCCTAACCTAATCAGCGGCACTGAAGCTTTCTTT. Protein sequence: CASTPNLISGTEAFF.

J is TRBJ1-3 and V is TRBV2, with D possibly being TRBD1 (5 bases). V was clipped by 6 bases and J by 0 bases, with 9 bases between them. The germline gives CDR1 SNHLY, CDR2 FYNNEI. This CDR3 is built from 14 residues. Written as DNA, the CDR3 is TGTGCCAGCAGGGCAGGGAACTCTGGAAACACCATATATTTT. Translating it yields CASRAGNSGNTIYF.

The CDR3 coding sequence is TGTGCCAGCAGCCTGCGGAGTAGCGGCGACAATGAGCAGTTCTTC. Amino acid sequence: CASSLRSSGDNEQFF. This chain joins TRBV7-8 and TRBJ2-1; a possible D gene is TRBD2 (6 bases). The CDR3 has 15 amino acids. The V and J ends lost 5 bases and 5 bases respectively, with 16 bases between them. Germline values: CDR1 SGHVS, CDR2 FQNEAQ.

The rearrangement links TRBV28 to TRBJ2-7, with 7 bases that match TRBD2. Germline lookup yields CDR1 MDHEN and CDR2 SYDVKM. The CDR3 runs to 13 residues. V shed 1 base and J 3 bases; nucleotides not matched to a gene: 0. The CDR3 sequence is CASSLSSGYEQYF. CDR3 DNA sequence: TGTGCCAGCAGTTTATCTAGCGGCTACGAGCAGTACTTC.

This sequence joins TRBV4-1 and TRBJ2-7; 12 positions match TRBD2. J gave up 0 bases and V 4 bases, and 1 base lay outside the gene matches. This CDR3 spans 15 amino acids. Germline-derived CDR1 and CDR2 are MGHRA and YSYEKL. The CDR3 loop is CASSRTSGISYEQYF. CDR3 nucleotides: TGCGCCAGCAGCCGGACTAGCGGGATCTCCTACGAGCAGTACTTC.

In regard to this clone: Other DNA sequences in the same sample also yield this CDR3. The gene calls are TRBV28 and TRBJ1-5, with D uncertain. Per the germline V gene, CDR1 is MDHEN and CDR2 is SYDVKM. V lost 3 bases and J 4 bases, leaving 10 bases between the germline ends. CDR3 length: 14 amino acids. CDR3 loop: CASSFAGINQPQHF. The CDR3 DNA reads as TGTGCCAGCAGTTTCGCGGGGATAAATCAGCCCCAGCATTTT.

V is TRBV6-5 and J is TRBJ1-5, with 8 nucleotides matching TRBD1. After removal of 9 bases from V and 4 bases from J, the junction contained 2 bases not matched to a gene. The CDR3 runs 12 residues. Germline values: CDR1 MNHEY, CDR2 SVGAGI. CDR3 coding DNA: TGTGCCAGTAGACAGGGGAATCAGCCCCAGCATTTT. Its translation: CASRQGNQPQHF.